One and the same sample provided the 21 T cell receptor beta chains below, sequenced in a study of pediatric ulcerative colitis. TCRdb keeps only in-frame clones here, not all; method: immunoSEQ multiplex PCR. The data contain 35,000 to 45,000 clones, roughly 83% of them seen just once; the ten biggest clones take up approximately 23%. The sequenced sample consisted of blood. The receptors derive from a girl between 10 and 17 years old with moderate ulcerative colitis.

This chain connects TRBV30 to TRBJ2-6; D is unclear. The CDR3 sequence is 19 residues long. CDR1 GTSNPN and CDR2 SVGIG come from the germline V gene (reference sequence). V was trimmed by 1 base and J by 0 bases, leaving 19 bases between them. The CDR3 is CAWSAPVRMIYSGANVLTF. The CDR3 DNA follows: TGTGCCTGGAGTGCACCAGTGCGAATGATCTACTCTGGGGCCAACGTCCTGACTTTC.

The chain carries TRBV28 and TRBJ2-7; TRBD2 aligns across 9 bases. V lost 7 bases and J lost 0; bases outside the gene matches: 19. Germline assignment: CDR1 MDHEN and CDR2 SYDVKM. This CDR3 region has 19 residues. The chain's CDR3 is CASMLKLPSGRPISYEQYF. In DNA, the CDR3 is TGTGCCAGCATGCTAAAACTACCGAGCGGGAGGCCTATCTCCTACGAGCAGTACTTC.

A remark on this clone: Other nucleotide sequences in the sample specify the same CDR3. The chain joins TRBV4-1 to TRBJ2-3, with TRBD2 matching 7 bases. The V and J ends lost 1 base and 1 base, in that order; junction bases with no gene match: 5. This CDR3 spans 16 amino acids. The V gene's germline CDR1 is MGHRA and CDR2 YSYEKL. The CDR3 DNA sequence: TGCGCCAGCAGCCAAGTCCAGCTAGCGGGCACAGATACGCAGTATTTT. Protein product: CASSQVQLAGTDTQYF.

This chain joins TRBV11-2 and TRBJ2-3, with 7 bases aligning to TRBD1. J gave up 1 base and V 2 bases, and 9 bases lay outside the gene matches. This CDR3 region has 17 residues. CDR1 is SGHAT, CDR2 FQNNGV, per germline. Here the CDR3 reads CASSLSRGRAGTDTQYF. The CDR3, as DNA: TGTGCCAGCAGCTTATCGAGGGGGCGGGCGGGCACAGATACGCAGTATTTT.

The gene calls are TRBV28 and TRBJ2-1; 11 bases are a match to TRBD2. Trimming cost V 5 bases and J 6 bases; bases outside gene matches: 6. The V gene's germline CDR1 is MDHEN and CDR2 SYDVKM. The CDR3 runs 15 residues. The CDR3 loop reads CASSATSGGGNEQFF. CDR3 coding DNA: TGTGCCAGCAGTGCCACTAGCGGGGGTGGCAATGAGCAGTTCTTC.

To note about this clone: One end of the junction is discordant with germline, which a read error may explain. The chain links TRBV5-1 to TRBJ1-5, with D uncertain. This CDR3 region has 12 residues. Germline values: CDR1 SGHRS, CDR2 YFSETQ. In DNA, the CDR3 is TGTGCCAGCAGCTCCCTCAATCAGCCCCAGCATTTT. As protein: CASSSLNQPQHF.

The gene calls are TRBV10-3 and TRBJ2-1, with D tentatively TRBD1 (5 bases). Germline V gene data show CDR1 as ENHRY and CDR2 as SYGVKD. Trimming left V 3 bases short and J 4 bases short, with 16 bases between. The CDR3 consists of 16 residues. The CDR3 loop is CAISDLQVPGYNEQFF. The CDR3, as DNA: TGTGCCATCAGTGACCTACAGGTCCCTGGATACAATGAGCAGTTCTTC.

The CDR3 here is CASSSIGYNEQFF. The CDR3 DNA reads TGTGCCAGCAGCTCCATCGGGTACAATGAGCAGTTCTTC. The genes are TRBV5-6 and TRBJ2-1; D remains ambiguous. Trimming took 3 bases from V and 4 from J, leaving 8 bases between them. The CDR3 is 13 residues long. Germline-derived CDR1 and CDR2 are SGHDT and YYEEEE.

The rearrangement uses TRBV29-1 and TRBJ1-1; 7 bases match TRBD1. V lost 5 bases, J lost 1 base, and 10 bases stayed unmatched. The CDR3 consists of 15 residues. The germline V gene encodes CDR1 SQVTM and CDR2 ANQGSEA. The chain's CDR3 is CSVYEGASGNTEAFF. CDR3 DNA: TGCAGCGTTTACGAGGGGGCTAGTGGGAACACTGAAGCTTTCTTT.

V and J are TRBV9 and TRBJ2-1; 11 bases agree with TRBD2. The V segment lost 2 bases and the J segment 4 bases; nucleotides outside the gene matches: 2. The CDR3 extends over 15 amino acids. Germline V gene data show CDR1 as SGDLS and CDR2 as YYNGEE. In DNA, the CDR3 is TGTGCCAGCAGCGTTAGCGGGGGGGAATACAATGAGCAGTTCTTC. Its translation: CASSVSGGEYNEQFF.

This clone turned up a few times. The chain couples TRBV7-3 to TRBJ1-3; tentative D call: TRBD1 (6 bases). Germline assignment: CDR1 SGHTA and CDR2 FQGTGA. V shed 0 bases and J shed 3 bases, with 12 bases lying between them. CDR3 length equals 16 residues. The CDR3 coding sequence is TGTGCCAGCAGCTTAACCCCAGGGGCAGGTGGAAACACCATATATTTT. Protein sequence: CASSLTPGAGGNTIYF.

The rearrangement uses TRBV2 and TRBJ2-1, with D possibly matching TRBD2 (5 bases). The V gene's germline CDR1 is SNHLY and CDR2 FYNNEI. The CDR3 is 12 amino acids. Trimming removed 8 bases at V and 9 bases at J, with 14 bases between. CDR3 coding DNA: TGTGCCAGCGGTACATACAGCGGTGAGCAGTTCTTC. Its protein is CASGTYSGEQFF.

This clone was counted between two and nine times. The genes are TRBV19 and TRBJ1-1, with a weak D call TRBD1 (6 bases). This CDR3 is 13 amino acids long. Germline CDR1 reads LNHDA; CDR2 reads SQIVND (reference sequence). V dropped 9 bases and J dropped 1 base, with 12 bases sitting between them. The CDR3 here is CASLLGGNTEAFF. In DNA form, the CDR3 reads TGTGCCAGCCTACTAGGGGGGAACACTGAAGCTTTCTTT.

The CDR3 coding sequence is TGTGCCAGCAATCTATATACAGGGGTAAAAGAGACCCAGTACTTC. Amino acid sequence: CASNLYTGVKETQYF. The rearrangement links TRBV2 to TRBJ2-5, with 7 nucleotides matching TRBD1. The CDR3 loop spans 15 amino acids. CDR1 is SNHLY and CDR2 is FYNNEI in the germline V gene. V shed 7 bases and J 3 bases; nucleotides not matched to a gene: 11.

This chain uses TRBV6-5 with TRBJ1-1; D is unresolved. Trimming removed 0 bases at V and 3 bases at J, with 5 bases between. The CDR3 runs 13 residues. CDR1 is MNHEY and CDR2 is SVGAGI in the germline V gene. CDR3 DNA sequence: TGTGCCAGCAGTTACTCGATTCACACTGAAGCTTTCTTT. It encodes CASSYSIHTEAFF.

This chain links TRBV7-9 with TRBJ1-1; D is ambiguous. Trimming took off 5 bases at V and 4 bases at J, with 17 bases between the two ends. The CDR3 is 15 residues long. Germline V gene sequence: CDR1 SEHNR, CDR2 FQNEAQ (reference sequence). The CDR3 loop is CASSPVGVVGTEAFF. The CDR3 DNA follows: TGTGCCAGCAGCCCCGTGGGCGTCGTGGGCACTGAAGCTTTCTTT.

The chain has TRBV10-3 and TRBJ2-1, with 9 bases that match TRBD2. After removal of 6 bases from V and 3 bases from J, the junction contained 15 bases not matched to a gene. Per the germline V gene, CDR1 is ENHRY and CDR2 is SYGVKD. There are 18 residues in the CDR3. This chain's CDR3 is CAISPGRSGGIFYNEQFF. The CDR3 coding sequence is TGTGCCATCAGCCCCGGGAGGAGCGGGGGGATCTTCTACAATGAGCAGTTCTTC.

CDR3 DNA: TGTGCCAGCTCCCTGGCGGGGGGCCGTTTTCCGAACACTGAAGCTTTCTTT. Its protein is CASSLAGGRFPNTEAFF. The chain has TRBV21-1 and TRBJ1-1. TRBV21-1 corresponds to a pseudogene. CDR3 size: 17 residues.

The chain links TRBV11-2 to TRBJ2-1, with 9 positions matching TRBD1. This CDR3 is 18 amino acids long. Germline assignment: CDR1 SGHAT and CDR2 FQNNGV. The trim removed 0 bases at V and 4 bases at J, leaving 10 bases unmatched. The CDR3 loop is CASSLDGQGQGHYNEQFF. As DNA, the CDR3 is TGTGCCAGCAGCTTAGATGGACAGGGGCAAGGCCATTACAATGAGCAGTTCTTC. Combining the CDR3 with reference TRBV11-2 and TRBJ2-1 gives the whole variable domain EAGVAQSPRYKIIEKRQSVAFWCNPISGHATLYWYQQILGQGPKLLIQFQNNGVVDDSQLPKDRFSAERLKGVDSTLKIQPAKLEDSAVYLCASSLDGQGQGHYNEQFFGPGTRLTVL.

V is TRBV6-6 and J is TRBJ2-7, with a weak D call TRBD1 (7 bases). V lost 0 bases and J 6 bases, leaving 15 bases between the germline ends. The CDR3 is 15 amino acids. CDR1 is MNHNY, CDR2 SVGAGI, per germline (reference sequence). CDR3 in DNA: TGTGCCAGCAGTTACTCGACAGGGAGGTTACGCGAGCAGTACTTC. It specifies CASSYSTGRLREQYF.

V gene TRBV7-9 combines with J gene TRBJ1-5; 8 nucleotides agree with TRBD1. CDR1 SEHNR and CDR2 FQNEAQ come from the germline V gene (reference sequence). There are 14 residues in the CDR3. The ends lost 6 bases at V and 10 bases at J; junction bases unmatched: 11. CDR3 region: CASSRGQGVDPQHF. In DNA, the CDR3 is TGTGCCAGCAGTAGAGGACAGGGTGTGGACCCCCAGCATTTT.